These 20 T cell receptor beta chains were sequenced from one sample in a study of T cells after yellow fever vaccination. TCRdb re-called the 5' RACE reads through MiXCR, storing one row per CDR3 protein. The sample has roughly 150,000 distinct CDR3 sequences, about 8% seen once. The starting material was CD4+ T cells sorted from PBMCs, obtained 5 days after the yellow fever booster vaccination. These receptors originate from a man aged 25-45 years who received the YFV17D yellow fever vaccine.

This clonotype was recorded many times. This chain joins TRBV7-9 and TRBJ1-1, with TRBD1 as a possible D gene (6 bases). Trimming shortened V by 10 bases and J by 1 base, and 13 bases separated the two germline ends. Looked up from germline, CDR1 is SEHNR and CDR2 is FQNEAQ (reference sequence). CDR3 length equals 13 residues. The CDR3 region has the DNA TGTGCCATCCAACTGGACAGGAACACTGAAGCTTTCTTT. This codes for CAIQLDRNTEAFF.

This clonotype has a count of ten or more. This chain links TRBV6-2 or TRBV6-3 with TRBJ1-5; perhaps TRBD1 as D (5 bases). The CDR3 totals 15 residues. Germline assignment: CDR1 MNHEY and CDR2 SVGEGT. The ends were cut back, 6 bases at V and 6 bases at J, with 18 bases in the middle. This chain's CDR3 is CASRFGQAMGQPQHF. The DNA for the CDR3 is TGTGCCAGCAGGTTCGGACAAGCCATGGGTCAGCCCCAGCATTTT.

This clonotype occurred a few times. The V call is TRBV5-4, the J call TRBJ2-3; TRBD2 might be the D (8 bases). CDR1 SGHNT and CDR2 YYREEE come from the germline V gene (reference sequence). The germline V and J ends were trimmed by 4 bases and 8 bases, with 23 bases remaining between them. The CDR3 length is 16 residues. The CDR3 bases are TGTGCCAGCAGCCCAGGGGGGACTAGTGGGGAGGCTACGCAGTATTTT. Translated, it gives CASSPGGTSGEATQYF. Variable domain in full (rest from reference TRBV5-4 and TRBJ2-3): ETGVTQSPTHLIKTRGQQVTLRCSSQSGHNTVSWYQQALGQGPQFIFQYYREEENGRGNFPPRFSGLQFPNYSSELNVNALELDDSALYLCASSPGGTSGEATQYFGPGTRLTVL.

This clonotype was seen at least ten times. This chain uses TRBV4-3 with TRBJ1-6; the D gene is possibly TRBD1 (5 bases). The V and J ends lost 3 bases and 6 bases respectively, with 9 bases between them. Germline CDR1 and CDR2: LGHNA and YSLEER. This CDR3 spans 14 amino acids. The CDR3 DNA sequence: TGCGCCAGCAGCCAGGGGGTCCCTAATTCACCCCTCCACTTT. Its translation: CASSQGVPNSPLHF.

The rearrangement links TRBV11-2 to TRBJ2-1; 11 bases fit TRBD2. The V segment lost 2 bases and the J segment 8 bases; nucleotides outside the gene matches: 8. The CDR3 is 16 residues long. CDR1 SGHAT and CDR2 FQNNGV come from the germline V gene. The CDR3 DNA reads as TGTGCCAGCAGCTTATCGTGGGGGACTAGCGGTGATGAGCAGTTCTTC. Encoded protein: CASSLSWGTSGDEQFF.

This clonotype was counted a few times. The chain carries TRBV7-2 and TRBJ2-5; a possible D gene is TRBD2 (5 bases). This CDR3 contains 12 residues. The germline V gene has CDR1 SGHTA and CDR2 FQGNSA. V lost 5 bases and J 5 bases, leaving 9 bases between the germline ends. The chain's CDR3 is CASSTAVETQYF. CDR3 bases: TGTGCCAGCAGCACAGCGGTTGAGACCCAGTACTTC.

This clonotype was observed at least ten times. The chain recombines TRBV30 with TRBJ2-1; 14 nucleotides agree with TRBD2. J gave up 13 bases and V 0 bases, and 11 bases lay outside the gene matches. The CDR3 has 16 amino acids. CDR1 is GTSNPN and CDR2 is SVGIG in the germline V gene (reference sequence). The CDR3 DNA reads as TGTGCCTGGAGTGTGGGACTAGCGGGAGCCCTGACGGGACAGTTCTTC. Its translation: CAWSVGLAGALTGQFF.

This clonotype occurred many times. Here the CDR3 DNA reads TGCAGCGTTGACGGGCAGGTTGAGACCCAGTACTTC. Translating it yields CSVDGQVETQYF. The chain uses TRBV29-1 and TRBJ2-5; no definite D call. CDR1 and CDR2 from the germline V gene are SQVTM and ANQGSEA. The CDR3 runs 12 residues. Trimming left V 3 bases short and J 5 bases short, with 10 bases between.

This clonotype was observed at least ten times. This rearrangement joins TRBV7-6 to TRBJ2-5; 10 bases are a match to TRBD2. The germline CDR1 and CDR2 sequences are SGHVS and FNYEAQ. This CDR3 is 16 amino acids long. With 5 bases clipped from V and 1 base from J, the junction kept 7 bases outside the gene matches. CDR3 sequence: CASSPGLAVLQETQYF. CDR3 nucleotides: TGTGCCAGCAGCCCCGGACTAGCGGTGCTCCAAGAGACCCAGTACTTC.

This clonotype was recorded at least ten times. This chain joins TRBV19 and TRBJ2-1; tentative D call: TRBD1 (6 bases). The CDR3 loop spans 15 amino acids. Trimming removed 2 bases from V and 8 bases from J, with 16 bases in between. CDR1 is LNHDA, CDR2 SQIVND, per germline (reference sequence). CDR3 region: CASSITGTRQDEQFF. The CDR3 nucleotides are TGTGCCAGTAGTATAACAGGGACGAGGCAGGATGAGCAGTTCTTC.

This clonotype was seen ten or more times. J is TRBJ2-5 and V is TRBV5-1; possible D gene TRBD1, 6 bases. This CDR3 region has 15 residues. Germline CDR1 is SGHRS and CDR2 is YFSETQ. V shed 0 bases and J shed 5 bases, with 14 bases lying between them. CDR3 bases: TGCGCCAGCAGCTTGGCCGGGGCAGGGGAGGAGACCCAGTACTTC. It yields the protein CASSLAGAGEETQYF. Filled out from reference TRBV5-1 and TRBJ2-5, the complete variable domain reads KAGVTQTPRYLIKTRGQQVTLSCSPISGHRSVSWYQQTPGQGLQFLFEYFSETQRNKGNFPGRFSGRQFSNSRSEMNVSTLELGDSALYLCASSLAGAGEETQYFGPGTRLLVL.

This clonotype was detected ten times or more. The V and J genes are TRBV12-3 or TRBV12-4 and TRBJ1-5, with D hard to call. V lost 1 base, J lost 6 bases, and 7 bases lay in between. The CDR3 extends over 13 amino acids. The CDR3 loop reads CASSLGFVQPQHF. The CDR3 nucleotides are TGTGCCAGCAGTTTAGGTTTTGTTCAGCCCCAGCATTTT.

The table lists this clonotype with many counts. This CDR3 reads CASSFGARNQETQYF. CDR3 nucleotide sequence: TGCGCCAGCAGCTTCGGAGCGCGGAACCAAGAGACCCAGTACTTC. The chain joins TRBV5-1 to TRBJ2-5, with D uncertain. This CDR3 has 15 residues. From germline, CDR1 is SGHRS and CDR2 YFSETQ. V lost 2 bases to trimming and J lost 0 bases, with 11 bases between them.

The table lists this clonotype with many counts. This chain connects TRBV28 to TRBJ2-5, with D possibly called TRBD1 or TRBD2 (6 bases each). CDR1 MDHEN and CDR2 SYDVKM come from the germline V gene. The CDR3 is made up of 13 amino acids. Between the trimmed V and J ends, which lost 5 bases and 6 bases, there was a span of 13 bases. CDR3 in DNA: TGTGCCAGCAGTGACGGGGGCCGGAAGACCCAGTACTTC. Residues: CASSDGGRKTQYF.

This clonotype was seen at least ten times. The V gene is TRBV20-1, the J gene TRBJ2-3; no firm D call. Trimming removed 5 bases at V and 1 base at J, with 10 bases between. The length of the CDR3 is 13 residues. Germline V CDR1 and CDR2: DFQATT, SNEGSKA (reference sequence). The CDR3 spells CSAPTTGTDTQYF. CDR3 nucleotide sequence: TGCAGTGCTCCAACTACAGGCACAGATACGCAGTATTTT.

There are many counts of this clonotype. This sequence joins TRBV19 and TRBJ2-1; a possible D gene is TRBD2 (5 bases). The CDR3 length is 17 residues. V was cut by 7 bases and J by 7 bases, with 26 bases left in between. The germline CDR1 and CDR2 sequences are LNHDA and SQIVND (reference sequence). The CDR3: CASKSSGSVSRGNEQFF. The DNA of the CDR3 is TGTGCCAGTAAAAGTAGTGGTAGCGTCTCCCGAGGTAATGAGCAGTTCTTC.

Only a few counts were recorded for this clonotype. The chain uses TRBV30 and TRBJ1-4, with D maybe TRBD1 (5 bases). This CDR3 contains 17 residues. Germline V CDR1 and CDR2: GTSNPN, SVGIG (reference sequence). Between the trimmed V and J ends, which lost 0 bases and 2 bases, there was a span of 16 bases. The CDR3 region is CAWSVLAGRYTNEKLFF. CDR3 DNA: TGTGCCTGGAGTGTTCTGGCAGGGCGATATACTAATGAAAAACTGTTTTTT.

Ten or more counts support this clonotype. The gene calls are TRBV20-1 and TRBJ2-2; no clear D. Deletions cut 2 bases from V and 6 bases from J, with 7 bases between. The CDR3 runs to 12 residues. The germline CDR1 and CDR2 sequences are DFQATT and SNEGSKA (reference sequence). The CDR3 DNA sequence: TGCAGTGCTAGACTAGTTCCCGGGGAGCTGTTTTTT. Amino acid sequence: CSARLVPGELFF.

This clonotype turned up a few times. The chain uses TRBV20-1 and TRBJ2-1, with D perhaps matching TRBD1 or TRBD2 (5 bases each). CDR1 and CDR2 from the germline V gene are DFQATT and SNEGSKA (reference sequence). The CDR3 consists of 18 residues. The V end lost 5 bases, the J end lost 4 bases, and 27 bases lay between the germline ends. The CDR3 protein is CSAWALATGPNGYNEQFF. CDR3 in DNA: TGCAGTGCTTGGGCGCTAGCAACGGGGCCCAATGGGTACAATGAGCAGTTCTTC.

This clonotype has at least ten counts. J is TRBJ2-2 and V is TRBV7-3; D is uncertain. From germline, CDR1 is SGHTA and CDR2 FQGTGA. This CDR3 is 12 amino acids long. V was pared by 5 bases and J by 5 bases, with 6 bases between. The CDR3 DNA reads TGTGCCAGCAGCGCCACGACCGGGGAGCTGTTTTTT. This gives the protein CASSATTGELFF.